The 3 T cell receptor beta chains reported below all come from one sample, sequenced in a study of shared clonotypes between healthy human individuals. Terminally differentiated effector memory CD45RA+ cells were excluded by CCR7 positive selection of CD45RO-negative cells. Sequencing was performed with immunoSEQ multiplex PCR; in TCRdb, only in-frame clones are kept and a portion is missing. The data contain under 850,000 clones, 80% to 95% of them seen just once; the ten biggest clones take up about 25%. What was sequenced was naive CD8+ T cells sorted from blood. These receptor sequences come from a man younger than 45 in good health.

V usage is TRBV9 and J usage is TRBJ2-7; TRBD2 matches 7 bases. The CDR3 consists of 14 residues. Trimming at V came to 4 bases and at J to 0 bases, leaving 4 bases not matched to a gene. Germline loops: CDR1 SGDLS, CDR2 YYNGEE. The CDR3 coding sequence is TGTGCCAGCAGCCTGGGGGGGAACTCCTACGAGCAGTACTTC. Translated, it gives CASSLGGNSYEQYF.

The chain is built from TRBV11-2 and TRBJ2-1; 8 nucleotides match TRBD2. Germline CDR1 is SGHAT and CDR2 is FQNNGV. The CDR3 runs to 16 residues. V lost 3 bases, J lost 5 bases, and 9 bases stayed unmatched. CDR3 in amino acids: CASSFPTSGLDNEQFF. The CDR3 DNA follows: TGTGCCAGCAGCTTCCCTACTAGCGGCTTGGACAATGAGCAGTTCTTC.

The chain couples TRBV7-9 to TRBJ2-7, with 7 nucleotides matching TRBD1. Germline CDR1 reads SEHNR; CDR2 reads FQNEAQ (reference sequence). This CDR3 contains 14 residues. The V and J ends lost 5 bases and 3 bases, in that order; junction bases with no gene match: 7. CDR3 coding DNA: TGTGCCAGCAGCCCCCCGGACAGGATCTACGAGCAGTACTTC. It specifies CASSPPDRIYEQYF.